The source of this T cell receptor (beta chain) is a study of T-cell reconstitution after alpha-beta-depleted transplantation in children. General observations from the study: Certain patients had high TCRbeta diversity at day 60, and it came from recipient T cells and thymic progenitors that survived. When one year had passed after transplant, most T-cell counts and diversity came from newly produced T cells.

The authors prepared the TCRbeta library with unique molecular identifiers. MiXCR was run by TCRdb on the PCR reads, yielding one entry per CDR3 protein. Of a few hundred thousand distinct CDR3 sequences listed, 10% to 15% were seen once; the top ten hold roughly 2.3%. There are 10 residues in the CDR3. CDR1 is MGHDK and CDR2 is SYGVNS in the germline V gene. There are a few counts of this clonotype. What it recognizes is unknown. The chain has TRBV25-1 and TRBJ1-3, with D unresolved. Sample: PBMCs, mostly from graft donor cells, taken 360 days after TCRalphabeta/CD19-depleted stem cell transplant. The source is a male patient younger than 18 who had a stem cell transplant for acute myeloid leukemia, so the T cells may come from the graft donor. The chain's CDR3 is CASHGNTIYF. In DNA form, the CDR3 reads TGTGCATCTCATGGAAACACCATATATTTT.